Listed here are 30 T cell receptor beta chains from one sample, sequenced in a study of blood T cell repertoires in COVID-19. Data came from immunoSEQ multiplex PCR; TCRdb stores just in-frame clones and leaves some out. The repertoire holds about 97,000 clones, with nearly 90% as singletons. Sequencing was performed on peripheral blood. These receptors originate from a man aged 50-60 years with active COVID-19.

V is TRBV11-2 and J is TRBJ1-2; perhaps TRBD1 as D (5 bases). Germline loops: CDR1 SGHAT, CDR2 FQNNGV. This CDR3 has 16 residues. Trimming cost V 2 bases and J 6 bases, with 19 bases left between them. This CDR3 reads CASSLLSWGQENGYTF. CDR3 bases: TGTGCCAGCAGCTTACTAAGTTGGGGCCAGGAGAATGGCTACACCTTC. Full variable domain (outside the CDR3, taken from reference TRBV11-2 and TRBJ1-2): EAGVAQSPRYKIIEKRQSVAFWCNPISGHATLYWYQQILGQGPKLLIQFQNNGVVDDSQLPKDRFSAERLKGVDSTLKIQPAKLEDSAVYLCASSLLSWGQENGYTFGSGTRLTVV.

CDR3 DNA sequence: TGTGCCAGCAGTGATTCGTCCGTGAACACTGAAGCTTTCTTT. This translates into CASSDSSVNTEAFF. The chain joins TRBV6-4 to TRBJ1-1; no definite D call. The V gene lost 3 bases and the J gene lost 0 bases, with 8 bases spanning the gap. Germline V lookup: CDR1 MRHNA, CDR2 SNTAGT. The CDR3 length is 14 residues.

This clone has at least ten counts. CDR3 protein: CAWSRDKNSPLHF. The CDR3 coding sequence is TGTGCCTGGAGCCGGGACAAAAATTCACCCCTCCACTTT. The chain carries TRBV30 and TRBJ1-6; tentative D call: TRBD1 (6 bases). The CDR3 totals 13 residues. The V and J ends lost 3 bases and 7 bases respectively, with 10 bases between them. Germline CDR1 and CDR2: GTSNPN and SVGIG (reference sequence).

V gene TRBV6-5 combines with J gene TRBJ1-3, with TRBD1 identical over 7 bases. This CDR3 region has 15 residues. Germline V lookup: CDR1 MNHEY, CDR2 SVGAGI. Trimming took 6 bases from V and 0 from J; bases not matched to a gene: 5. CDR3 loop: CASRSGQVSGNTIYF. The CDR3 nucleotides read TGTGCCAGCAGGTCCGGACAGGTCTCTGGAAACACCATATATTTT.

The chain carries TRBV20-1 and TRBJ2-7; 7 bases fit TRBD1. CDR3 length equals 13 residues. V shed 3 bases, J shed 6 bases, and the junction held 8 bases outside the gene matches. The germline gives CDR1 DFQATT, CDR2 SNEGSKA (reference sequence). The CDR3 DNA sequence: TGCAGTGCTAGTCGTCCAGGGGGAAGCGAGCAGTACTTC. Translated, it gives CSASRPGGSEQYF.

J is TRBJ1-5 and V is TRBV2; D may be TRBD1 (6 bases). CDR1 SNHLY and CDR2 FYNNEI come from the germline V gene. The CDR3 extends over 15 amino acids. V was clipped by 5 bases and J by 2 bases, with 13 bases between them. The CDR3 region has the DNA TGTGCCAGCAGTACAGGGAGTACGGGCAATCAGCCCCAGCATTTT. Amino acids: CASSTGSTGNQPQHF.

This chain connects TRBV2 to TRBJ1-6; D remains ambiguous. Trimming took off 5 bases at V and 8 bases at J, with 13 bases between the two ends. The CDR3 sequence is 14 residues long. CDR1 and CDR2 (germline): SNHLY, FYNNEI. The DNA of the CDR3 is TGTGCCAGCAGTACCAGGAGGAACGATTCACCCCTCCACTTT. Translation: CASSTRRNDSPLHF.

This chain links TRBV11-2 with TRBJ2-2; 7 bases align to TRBD2. This CDR3 spans 19 amino acids. The germline V gene has CDR1 SGHAT and CDR2 FQNNGV. The junction had 16 bases not matched to a gene; V was cut back by 5 bases and J by 1 base. CDR3 DNA: TGTGCCAGCAGCCACGCTTACCCTAAATTAGCGGGGAACACCGGGGAGCTGTTTTTT. Translated, it gives CASSHAYPKLAGNTGELFF. Looking up the rest from reference TRBV11-2 and TRBJ2-2 gives the full variable domain: EAGVAQSPRYKIIEKRQSVAFWCNPISGHATLYWYQQILGQGPKLLIQFQNNGVVDDSQLPKDRFSAERLKGVDSTLKIQPAKLEDSAVYLCASSHAYPKLAGNTGELFFGEGSRLTVL.

The chain employs TRBV9 and TRBJ1-2, with D tentatively TRBD1 (6 bases). The CDR3 length is 15 residues. Germline CDR1 and CDR2: SGDLS and YYNGEE. Trimming removed 3 bases from V and 8 bases from J, with 20 bases in between. DNA of the CDR3: TGTGCCAGCAGCGCCGGGGGGGGCGTTTTTAGCGGCTACACCTTC. Its translation: CASSAGGGVFSGYTF. Supplemented by reference TRBV9 and TRBJ1-2, the full variable domain reads DSGVTQTPKHLITATGQRVTLRCSPRSGDLSVYWYQQSLDQGLQFLIQYYNGEERAKGNILERFSAQQFPDLHSELNLSSLELGDSALYFCASSAGGGVFSGYTFGSGTRLTVV.

The J gene is TRBJ2-3, the V gene TRBV5-4; 11 nucleotides line up with TRBD2. The CDR3 has 17 residues. Germline CDR1 reads SGHNT; CDR2 reads YYREEE (reference sequence). V was clipped by 4 bases and J by 4 bases; unmatched bases: 11. CDR3 DNA: TGTGCCAGCAGCGTAACTAGCGGGGGCGACGGCGCAGATACGCAGTATTTT. Encoded protein: CASSVTSGGDGADTQYF.

The chain is built from TRBV5-1 and TRBJ2-5, with 7 nucleotides matching TRBD2. Germline V gene sequence: CDR1 SGHRS, CDR2 YFSETQ. This CDR3 comprises 14 residues. The J segment lost 5 bases and the V segment lost 4 bases, leaving 8 bases of the junction unmatched. The CDR3 bases are TGCGCCAGCAGCGAAAGACTAGCTGCGGAGACCCAGTACTTC. This translates into CASSERLAAETQYF.

This clone was seen only a few times. The chain uses TRBV27 and TRBJ1-5, with D perhaps matching TRBD1 (6 bases). Germline V gives CDR1 MNHEY, CDR2 SMNVEV (reference sequence). The ends were cut back, 2 bases at V and 4 bases at J, with 12 bases in the middle. The CDR3 contains 15 residues. The CDR3 DNA reads as TGTGCCAGCAGTTTAGGACAGAACGGGAATCAGCCCCAGCATTTT. Its translation: CASSLGQNGNQPQHF.

The chain links TRBV9 to TRBJ2-7; D remains ambiguous. CDR1 SGDLS and CDR2 YYNGEE come from the germline V gene. The CDR3 covers 11 residues. Trimming took 4 bases from V and 3 from J, leaving 5 bases between them. The CDR3 loop reads CASSFSYEQYF. The CDR3 nucleotides read TGTGCCAGCAGCTTCAGCTACGAGCAGTACTTC.

V gene TRBV25-1 combines with J gene TRBJ2-5; maybe TRBD1 (6 bases). V was shortened by 1 base and J by 1 base, with 13 bases between the two germline ends. The CDR3 contains 16 residues. In germline, CDR1 is MGHDK, CDR2 SYGVNS. The CDR3: CASSEFRGPVQETQYF. CDR3 nucleotide sequence: TGTGCCAGCAGTGAATTCAGGGGACCAGTCCAAGAGACCCAGTACTTC. Variable domain in full (rest from reference TRBV25-1 and TRBJ2-5): EADIYQTPRYLVIGTGKKITLECSQTMGHDKMYWYQQDPGMELHLIHYSYGVNSTEKGDLSSESTVSRIRTEHFPLTLESARPSHTSQYLCASSEFRGPVQETQYFGPGTRLLVL.

This chain's CDR3 is CATSDASGAVDTGELFF. The DNA for the CDR3 is TGTGCCACCAGTGATGCTAGCGGCGCGGTGGACACCGGGGAGCTGTTTTTT. The chain has TRBV24-1 and TRBJ2-2; 7 bases fit TRBD2. Trimming at V came to 3 bases and at J to 3 bases, leaving 9 bases not matched to a gene. The CDR3 runs 17 residues. CDR1 is KGHDR and CDR2 is SFDVKD in the germline V gene.

The chain links TRBV5-4 to TRBJ2-7; 8 bases are a match to TRBD2. Germline CDR1 and CDR2: SGHNT and YYREEE (reference sequence). J gave up 5 bases and V 5 bases, and 12 bases lay outside the gene matches. The CDR3 spans 15 residues. CDR3 DNA sequence: TGTGCCAGCAGTCAATCCGCGGGGGGCAGAGACGAGCAGTACTTC. Translated, it gives CASSQSAGGRDEQYF.

V usage is TRBV7-9 and J usage is TRBJ2-2, with 13 positions matching TRBD2. Germline V gene data show CDR1 as SEHNR and CDR2 as FQNEAQ (reference sequence). Trimming took 5 bases from V and 3 from J; bases not matched to a gene: 6. The CDR3 is 17 amino acids. In DNA, the CDR3 is TGTGCCAGCAGCCTGGGACTAGCGGGGACTCACACCGGGGAGCTGTTTTTT. Its protein is CASSLGLAGTHTGELFF.

This sequence joins TRBV19 and TRBJ2-1; 9 bases map to TRBD1. J was trimmed by 7 bases and V by 5 bases; bases with no gene match: 12. Germline assignment: CDR1 LNHDA and CDR2 SQIVND (reference sequence). CDR3 size: 16 residues. Written as DNA, the CDR3 is TGTGCCAGTAGTTCCGGGACAGGGAGGGGGGCGAATGAGCAGTTCTTC. Translation: CASSSGTGRGANEQFF.

CDR3 in DNA: TGTGCCAGCAGCTTACTCCCGTTTAGCGGGGGCAATGAGCAGTTCTTC. It codes for CASSLLPFSGGNEQFF. V gene TRBV7-8 combines with J gene TRBJ2-1, with TRBD2 identical over 9 bases. The J segment lost 6 bases and the V segment lost 2 bases, leaving 8 bases of the junction unmatched. The CDR3 is 16 residues long. CDR1 is SGHVS, CDR2 FQNEAQ, per germline.

The chain employs TRBV6-4 and TRBJ2-1, with 9 bases fitting TRBD2. V shed 2 bases, J shed 8 bases, and the junction held 7 bases outside the gene matches. The CDR3 extends over 15 amino acids. Germline CDR1 and CDR2: MRHNA and SNTAGT. CDR3 protein: CASSDSGGIPHEQFF. The CDR3 nucleotides are TGTGCCAGCAGTGACAGCGGGGGGATTCCCCATGAGCAGTTCTTC.

The rearrangement uses TRBV10-3 and TRBJ2-2; TRBD1 agrees at 9 bases. The CDR3 runs 13 residues. Germline CDR1 reads ENHRY; CDR2 reads SYGVKD. J lost 7 bases, V lost 5 bases, and 2 bases had no gene match. Here the CDR3 DNA reads TGTGCCATCAGTCCGGGACAGGGCGGGGAGCTGTTTTTT. This translates into CAISPGQGGELFF.

The genes are TRBV6-5 and TRBJ2-3, with D perhaps TRBD1 (5 bases). CDR3 length: 14 amino acids. Per the germline V gene, CDR1 is MNHEY and CDR2 is SVGAGI. V was clipped by 5 bases and J by 3 bases, with 12 bases between them. CDR3 nucleotide sequence: TGTGCCAGCAGTAGGGGTTTAGGGACAGATACGCAGTATTTT. It encodes CASSRGLGTDTQYF.

The chain joins TRBV7-2 to TRBJ2-7, with 9 bases that match TRBD1. The germline V gene has CDR1 SGHTA and CDR2 FQGNSA. V was pared by 6 bases and J by 5 bases, with 5 bases of the junction left unmatched. The CDR3 contains 13 residues. The CDR3 reads CASSRDRVDEQYF. Here the CDR3 DNA reads TGTGCCAGCAGTCGGGACAGGGTCGACGAGCAGTACTTC.

This chain connects TRBV19 to TRBJ1-2; D possibly corresponds to TRBD1 (6 bases). V lost 4 bases to trimming and J lost 10 bases, with 16 bases between them. The CDR3 length is 13 residues. CDR1 LNHDA and CDR2 SQIVND come from the germline V gene (reference sequence). The CDR3 coding sequence is TGTGCCAGTAGTAGAGGACAGTCTATGGACTACACCTTC. Translated, it gives CASSRGQSMDYTF.

In this sample, this clone turned up many times. The genes are TRBV6-2 or TRBV6-3 and TRBJ2-7, with 8 bases lining up with TRBD2. Germline V lookup: CDR1 MNHEY, CDR2 SVGEGT. CDR3 length: 14 residues. The trim removed 6 bases at V and 2 bases at J, leaving 6 bases unmatched. The CDR3 sequence is CASSLRRGAYEQYF. Written as DNA, the CDR3 is TGTGCCAGCAGCCTACGGCGGGGGGCCTACGAGCAGTACTTC.

The V and J genes are TRBV6-6 and TRBJ1-1, with D tentatively TRBD1 (5 bases). The V gene lost 4 bases and the J gene lost 1 base, with 13 bases spanning the gap. This CDR3 spans 15 amino acids. Germline CDR1 reads MNHNY; CDR2 reads SVGAGI (reference sequence). The CDR3 DNA follows: TGTGCCAGCAGTTTCCAGGAAGGACAGAACACTGAAGCTTTCTTT. Translated: CASSFQEGQNTEAFF.

This rearrangement joins TRBV30 to TRBJ1-2; weak D call: TRBD1 (5 bases). The V end lost 3 bases, the J end lost 7 bases, and 9 bases lay between the germline ends. The CDR3 runs 11 residues. CDR1 is GTSNPN and CDR2 is SVGIG in the germline V gene (reference sequence). This CDR3 is CAWSGHCGYTF. CDR3 DNA: TGTGCCTGGAGCGGACACTGTGGCTACACCTTC.

V and J are TRBV14 and TRBJ1-1; D gene uncertain. V gave up 6 bases and J gave up 5 bases, with 4 bases separating them. CDR1 and CDR2 from the germline V gene are SGHDN and FVKESK. The CDR3 consists of 10 residues. As DNA, the CDR3 is TGTGCCAGCAGTCGGACTGAAGCTTTCTTT. It translates to CASSRTEAFF.

About this clone itself: The sample holds other DNA sequences that translate to the same CDR3. The genes are TRBV5-1 and TRBJ1-1; 7 bases match TRBD1. Germline V gene data show CDR1 as SGHRS and CDR2 as YFSETQ. The trim removed 0 bases at V and 1 base at J, leaving 0 bases unmatched. CDR3 size: 14 residues. The CDR3 bases are TGCGCCAGCAGCTTGGGGACAGGGAACACTGAAGCTTTCTTT. It yields the protein CASSLGTGNTEAFF.

The rearrangement joins TRBV10-3 to TRBJ2-1; TRBD2 agrees at 8 bases. There are 13 residues in the CDR3. Germline V gene data show CDR1 as ENHRY and CDR2 as SYGVKD. With 11 bases clipped from V and 3 bases from J, the junction kept 6 bases outside the gene matches. CDR3 residues: CACAGGDYNEQFF. Written as DNA, the CDR3 is TGTGCCTGCGCGGGGGGCGACTACAATGAGCAGTTCTTC.